This T cell receptor beta chain was obtained from a study of cytomegalovirus exposure and HLA in healthy donors. This clone was counted only a few times. Its antigen is undetermined. Findings and limits, study-wide: What TCR beta sequences reportedly achieved was accurate prediction of HLA-A and HLA-B alleles in most subjects.

In germline, CDR1 is SGHNT, CDR2 YYREEE (reference sequence). The CDR3 spans 14 residues. V was clipped by 4 bases and J by 4 bases; unmatched bases: 7. The PCR used 60 Vbeta and 13 Jbeta primers. Sequencing used immunoSEQ multiplex PCR; TCRdb keeps in-frame clones, though not all of them. The repertoire holds about 130,000 clones, with 79% as singletons. Sequenced material: PBMCs. The TCR comes from a man in his late teens or twenties in good health and CMV-seronegative. The J gene is TRBJ2-7, the V gene TRBV5-4, with 8 bases that match TRBD2. The CDR3 spells CASSPRGGSYEQYF. In nucleotides, the CDR3 is TGTGCCAGCAGCCCCCGGGGGGGGAGTTACGAGCAGTACTTC.